The sample holds one count of the clone carrying this T cell receptor beta chain. These data come from a study of T-cell memory formation after mild COVID-19. From the 5' RACE reads, TCRdb called clonotypes with MiXCR, one entry per CDR3 protein. The sample shows 92,000 or so distinct CDR3 sequences, roughly 16% of them seen only once. Trimming cost V 5 bases and J 7 bases, with 11 bases left between them. Per the germline V gene, CDR1 is MNHEY and CDR2 is SMNVEV (reference sequence). The CDR3 spans 13 residues. This sequence joins TRBV27 and TRBJ2-2; the D is unclear. The clonotype was recovered from a man younger than 35 who had mild COVID-19 (a few samples of this study predate the infection). Cell type and time point are not known. The source material was PBMCs or a T cell subset sorted from them (not recorded which). The CDR3 DNA follows: TGTGCCAGCAGTCCTCTAGGGATCGGGGAGCTGTTTTTT. Translated, it gives CASSPLGIGELFF.